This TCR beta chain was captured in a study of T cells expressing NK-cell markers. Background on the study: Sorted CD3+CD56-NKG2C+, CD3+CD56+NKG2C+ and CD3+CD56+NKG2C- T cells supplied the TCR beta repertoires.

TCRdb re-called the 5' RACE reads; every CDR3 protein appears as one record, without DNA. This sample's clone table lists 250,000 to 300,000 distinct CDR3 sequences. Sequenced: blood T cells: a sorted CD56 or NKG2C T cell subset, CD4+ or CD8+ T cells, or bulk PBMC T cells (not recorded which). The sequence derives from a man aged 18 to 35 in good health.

The chain's CDR3 is CASSGDRAETQYF. This rearrangement joins TRBV11-2 to TRBJ2-5; TCRdb returns TRBD1, unconfirmable since there is no DNA. The CDR3 runs to 13 residues. CDR1 is SGHAT, CDR2 FQNNGV, per germline. Based on the CDR3 plus reference TRBV11-2 and TRBJ2-5, the full variable domain is EAGVAQSPRYKIIEKRQSVAFWCNPISGHATLYWYQQILGQGPKLLIQFQNNGVVDDSQLPKDRFSAERLKGVDSTLKIQPAKLEDSAVYLCASSGDRAETQYFGPGTRLLVL.